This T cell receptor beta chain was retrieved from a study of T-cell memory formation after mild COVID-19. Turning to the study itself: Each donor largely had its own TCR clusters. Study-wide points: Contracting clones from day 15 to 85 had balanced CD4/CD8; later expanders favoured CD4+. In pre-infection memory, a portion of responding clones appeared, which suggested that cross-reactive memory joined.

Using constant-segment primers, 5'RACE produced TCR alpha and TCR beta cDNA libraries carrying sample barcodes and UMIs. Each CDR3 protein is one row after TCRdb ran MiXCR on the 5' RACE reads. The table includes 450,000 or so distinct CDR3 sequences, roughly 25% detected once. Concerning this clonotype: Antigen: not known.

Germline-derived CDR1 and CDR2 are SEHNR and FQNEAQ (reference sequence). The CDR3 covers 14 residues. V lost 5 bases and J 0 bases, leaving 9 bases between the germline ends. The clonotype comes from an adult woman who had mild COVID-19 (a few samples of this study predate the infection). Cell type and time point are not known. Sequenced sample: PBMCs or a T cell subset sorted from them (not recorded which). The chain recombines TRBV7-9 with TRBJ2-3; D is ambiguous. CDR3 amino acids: CASSHGSSTDTQYF. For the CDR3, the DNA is TGTGCCAGCAGCCACGGTTCTAGCACAGATACGCAGTATTTT.